This TCR beta chain emerged from a study of blood T cell repertoires in COVID-19. Turning to the study itself: The origin of the acute and convalescent COVID-19 samples was the United States, Italy and Spain. Nucleic acid was either cDNA or gDNA, and it came from T cells, B-cell-depleted T cells, or PBMCs.

Original processing notes: Reference gene primer amplification in the assay estimated nucleated cell counts. Only in-frame clones appear in the TCRdb table, and some are missing; sequencing was by immunoSEQ multiplex PCR. From that table come the V and J calls and clone size; the DNA was used to work out D and trimming. There are 35,000 to 45,000 clones in the sample; around 90% occur only once, and about 0.4% lies in the top ten. J was trimmed by 2 bases and V by 0 bases; bases with no gene match: 4. Looked up from germline, CDR1 is MNHEY and CDR2 is SVGAGI. The length of the CDR3 is 15 residues. This chain uses TRBV6-5 with TRBJ2-7, with 7 bases aligning to TRBD1. This TCR was sampled from a human donor in a cohort sampled during active COVID-19. Material: peripheral blood. The chain's CDR3 is CASSYSGTATYEQYF. CDR3 coding DNA: TGTGCCAGCAGTTACTCCGGGACAGCGACCTACGAGCAGTACTTC.